The present T cell receptor (beta chain) was sequenced within a study of regulatory T cells in long-lasting Graves disease. Across the study: Persistent cases were those of Graves' disease that involved over 5 years of antithyroid drugs with positive TSH receptor antibodies.

CDR3 regions were amplified by Arm-PCR using iRepertoire HTBI primers to build TCR beta libraries. In the study's own analysis: The samples yielded roughly 64 TRBV and about 15 TRBJ segments. In TCRdb, the multiplex PCR reads were re-called with MiXCR into one record per CDR3 protein. Here the V and J calls rest on TCRdb's processing, not on the authors' analysis. The sample lists 650,000 to 850,000 distinct CDR3 sequences; about 30% were seen once. Indicated time point: persistent/refractory GD, antithyroid drugs over 5 years with positive TRAb. Extracted RNA from PBMCs served as the source of the TCR library. American Thyroid Association guidelines defined how Graves' disease was diagnosed. With EDTA tubes as the receptacles, roughly 9.7 milliliters of peripheral blood were drawn. The junction had 12 bases not matched to a gene; V was cut back by 6 bases and J by 2 bases. The CDR3 totals 16 residues. Germline CDR1 ENHRY, CDR2 SYGVKD.

The chain uses TRBV10-3 and TRBJ1-1, with 7 bases identical to TRBD1. The sequence was obtained from a female donor with Graves disease. This specimen consisted of peripheral blood mononuclear cells (PBMCs), obtained when the disease was refractory, from a patient treated with antithyroid drugs. CDR3 nucleotide sequence: TGTGCCATCAGGGGACAGAATACTTTTTCCAACACTGAAGCTTTCTTT. Amino acids: CAIRGQNTFSNTEAFF.